A single sample gave rise to the 21 T cell receptor beta chains below, sequenced in a study of T cell repertoires in aging, cancer and after chemotherapy. Rearranged V-D-J TRB sequences were amplified with a mixed TRB-A/B primer pool. TCRdb reprocessed the multiplex PCR reads via MiXCR and lists one record per CDR3 protein. The sample records about 9,200 distinct CDR3 sequences, just under 40% being singletons. TCR beta rearrangements were amplified from peripheral blood genomic DNA. The sequencing input was blood. These receptors originate from a human donor in good health.

This clonotype was seen a handful of times. This chain joins TRBV5-6 and TRBJ2-1; TRBD2 is a possible D gene (5 bases). Per germline, CDR1 SGHDT and CDR2 YYEEEE. Trimming took off 0 bases at V and 0 bases at J, with 16 bases between the two ends. The CDR3 totals 18 residues. CDR3 amino acids: CASSLDPVEGFSYNEQFF. The CDR3, as DNA: TGTGCCAGCAGCTTGGACCCTGTCGAGGGATTCTCCTACAATGAGCAGTTCTTC.

V is TRBV6-2 or TRBV6-3 and J is TRBJ2-1; TRBD1 aligns across 10 bases. With 7 bases clipped from V and 5 bases from J, the junction kept 11 bases outside the gene matches. Germline V gene sequence: CDR1 MNHEY, CDR2 SVGEGT. The CDR3 contains 16 residues. The CDR3 DNA follows: TGTGCCAGCAATCCTCGGGACAGGGGATCTAACAATGAGCAGTTCTTC. Protein sequence: CASNPRDRGSNNEQFF.

This clonotype was seen a single time. DNA of the CDR3: TGCAGTGCTAGCCGGACCACGGCGCAAAAACTGTTTTTT. Encoded protein: CSASRTTAQKLFF. The J gene is TRBJ1-4, the V gene TRBV20-1; D is unresolved. The CDR3 contains 13 residues. Germline V gene sequence: CDR1 DFQATT, CDR2 SNEGSKA (reference sequence). The germline V and J ends were trimmed by 3 bases and 9 bases, with 14 bases remaining between them.

This clonotype was seen more than once but under ten times. This sequence joins TRBV13 and TRBJ1-2; possibly TRBD1 for D (6 bases). This CDR3 is built from 16 residues. The V end lost 5 bases, the J end lost 5 bases, and 21 bases lay between the germline ends. Germline V lookup: CDR1 PRHDT, CDR2 FYEKMQ (reference sequence). The CDR3 loop is CASSRTMGGGPYGYTF. The CDR3 nucleotides are TGTGCCAGCAGCAGAACAATGGGCGGGGGCCCATATGGCTACACCTTC.

Comments on this clonotype: Its ends do not fully match the called genes, so a read error is possible. The genes are TRBV6-1 and TRBJ1-5, with a possible D match to TRBD1 (5 bases). Germline CDR1 is MNHNS and CDR2 is SASEGT. This CDR3 comprises 12 residues. CDR3: CASSELTVTPYF. CDR3 bases: TGTGCCAGCAGTGAGCTGACAGTCACCCCATATTTT.

This clonotype was counted a few times. The chain employs TRBV29-1 and TRBJ2-1; no reliable D call. Trimming took off 3 bases at V and 8 bases at J, with 14 bases between the two ends. From germline, CDR1 is SQVTM and CDR2 ANQGSEA. This CDR3 has 13 residues. The CDR3 nucleotides read TGCAGCGTTGACAATCTATATAAGGATGAGCAGTTCTTC. It codes for CSVDNLYKDEQFF.

This chain joins TRBV18 and TRBJ1-1, with a possible D match to TRBD1 (6 bases). In germline, CDR1 is KGHSH, CDR2 LQKENI. This CDR3 has 12 amino acids. The V end lost 3 bases, the J end lost 7 bases, and 9 bases lay between the germline ends. The CDR3, as DNA: TGTGCCAGCTCACCTAACAGGGATGAAGCTTTCTTT. This sequence encodes CASSPNRDEAFF.

This rearrangement joins TRBV6-2 or TRBV6-3 to TRBJ2-3, with no clear D. This CDR3 has 13 amino acids. The V gene's germline CDR1 is MNHEY and CDR2 SVGEGT. The ends were cut back, 2 bases at V and 1 base at J, with 4 bases in the middle. CDR3 in DNA: TGTGCCAGCAGTTACCAGGGCACAGATACGCAGTATTTT. Encoded protein: CASSYQGTDTQYF.

The J gene is TRBJ1-5, the V gene TRBV19; no firm D call. This CDR3 spans 14 amino acids. V lost 3 bases and J lost 0, with 6 bases in between. Germline V gives CDR1 LNHDA, CDR2 SQIVND (reference sequence). The CDR3 nucleotides read TGTGCCAGTAGTATCGAGGATAGCAATCAGCCCCAGCATTTT. This gives the protein CASSIEDSNQPQHF.

This clonotype was detected only a few times. The chain carries TRBV5-1 and TRBJ2-5, with 8 positions matching TRBD2. V was pared by 3 bases and J by 5 bases, with 18 bases of the junction left unmatched. The CDR3 spans 18 residues. CDR1 is SGHRS, CDR2 YFSETQ, per germline. CDR3 protein: CASSSHLAGGLSGETQYF. The CDR3 DNA follows: TGCGCCAGCAGCTCCCACCTTGCGGGGGGCCTTTCAGGGGAGACCCAGTACTTC. The full variable domain, completed using reference TRBV5-1 and TRBJ2-5, is KAGVTQTPRYLIKTRGQQVTLSCSPISGHRSVSWYQQTPGQGLQFLFEYFSETQRNKGNFPGRFSGRQFSNSRSEMNVSTLELGDSALYLCASSSHLAGGLSGETQYFGPGTRLLVL.

A single count supports this clonotype. The junction does not match germline at one end; this may be a read error. V usage is TRBV19 and J usage is TRBJ2-1, with 9 bases identical to TRBD1. This CDR3 comprises 18 residues. From germline, CDR1 is LNHDA and CDR2 SQIVND (reference sequence). DNA of the CDR3: TGTGCCAGAAGTATATCCCTCTGGACAGGGGCCTCTTACAATGAGCAGTTCTTC. Translating it yields CARSISLWTGASYNEQFF.

A few counts support this clonotype. V gene TRBV6-6 combines with J gene TRBJ1-2; TRBD1 aligns across 8 bases. The CDR3 length is 14 residues. Germline CDR1 MNHNY, CDR2 SVGAGI (reference sequence). V lost 5 bases, J lost 4 bases, and 6 bases stayed unmatched. CDR3 nucleotide sequence: TGTGCCAGCAGTCAGGGGGCGCGGAGCTATGGCTACACCTTC. Translated: CASSQGARSYGYTF.

This clonotype is labeled medium-sized. V usage is TRBV29-1 and J usage is TRBJ2-2; either TRBD1 or TRBD2 may fit D (5 bases each). The ends were cut back, 3 bases at V and 7 bases at J, with 9 bases in the middle. This CDR3 is 12 amino acids long. Looked up from germline, CDR1 is SQVTM and CDR2 is ANQGSEA. The CDR3: CSVDWGIGELFF. DNA of the CDR3: TGCAGCGTTGATTGGGGGATCGGGGAGCTGTTTTTT.

V gene TRBV29-1 combines with J gene TRBJ2-1; TRBD2 aligns across 13 bases. Germline CDR1 reads SQVTM; CDR2 reads ANQGSEA. With V trimmed by 4 bases and J by 10 bases, 10 bases remained unmatched. This CDR3 has 15 residues. CDR3 nucleotides: TGCAGCGTTGTAAGGACTAGCGGGAGACAAGAGGAGCAGTTCTTC. It yields the protein CSVVRTSGRQEEQFF.

In its sample, this clonotype was seen a few times. The chain has TRBV6-1 and TRBJ2-7; perhaps D is TRBD1 or TRBD2 (7 bases each). Germline loops: CDR1 MNHNS, CDR2 SASEGT. The CDR3 is 13 amino acids. V lost 8 bases, J lost 3 bases, and 14 bases lay in between. The CDR3 nucleotides read TGTGCCAGCGTCGCAGGGGGGGTCTACGAGCAGTACTTC. Residues: CASVAGGVYEQYF.

J is TRBJ1-2 and V is TRBV27; TRBD1 aligns across 10 bases. The CDR3 is 15 residues long. Germline-derived CDR1 and CDR2 are MNHEY and SMNVEV (reference sequence). Germline trimming cut 6 bases from V and 8 bases from J; bases unmatched to any gene: 12. CDR3 nucleotides: TGTGCCAGCAGCCAAGCCGACAGGGGGCCGCGGGGCTACACCTTC. This encodes CASSQADRGPRGYTF.

In its sample, this clonotype is medium-sized. The CDR3 is CSVHQGAEGSGYTF. The CDR3 nucleotides read TGCAGCGTTCACCAGGGGGCGGAGGGGTCCGGCTACACCTTC. V gene TRBV29-1 combines with J gene TRBJ1-2; 8 bases map to TRBD1. Germline V gene data show CDR1 as SQVTM and CDR2 as ANQGSEA. The CDR3 extends over 14 amino acids. The V gene end was trimmed by 5 bases and the J gene end by 8 bases; junction bases not matched to a gene: 13.

The chain has TRBV6-5 and TRBJ2-3; TRBD2 agrees at 13 bases. In germline, CDR1 is MNHEY, CDR2 SVGAGI. This CDR3 is 16 amino acids long. Trimming took 7 bases from V and 11 from J; bases not matched to a gene: 15. This chain's CDR3 is CASNPGLAGASPLQYF. CDR3 bases: TGTGCCAGCAACCCAGGACTAGCGGGGGCCTCGCCGTTGCAGTATTTT.

This clonotype was counted a single time. The chain employs TRBV20-1 and TRBJ1-2, with D possibly being TRBD1 (5 bases). The CDR3 length is 13 residues. CDR1 is DFQATT, CDR2 SNEGSKA, per germline (reference sequence). V was clipped by 6 bases and J by 1 base, with 12 bases between them. The CDR3 region is CSAPGRLNYGYTF. The CDR3 nucleotides read TGCAGTGCCCCGGGGCGGCTTAACTATGGCTACACCTTC.

The chain employs TRBV12-3 or TRBV12-4 and TRBJ2-3; TRBD2 might be the D (5 bases). V gave up 5 bases and J gave up 3 bases, with 21 bases separating them. This CDR3 is built from 17 residues. The CDR3 sequence is CASSARAEGGWTDTQYF. The CDR3 region has the DNA TGTGCCAGCAGTGCTAGGGCTGAGGGCGGTTGGACAGATACGCAGTATTTT.

The gene calls are TRBV19 and TRBJ2-7; 7 positions agree with TRBD1. J was trimmed by 2 bases and V by 5 bases; bases with no gene match: 9. CDR1 is LNHDA and CDR2 is SQIVND in the germline V gene (reference sequence). The CDR3 is 15 amino acids. The CDR3 DNA is TGTGCCAGTAGTGCACTCAGGGGGATCGCCTACGAGCAGTACTTC. Amino acid sequence: CASSALRGIAYEQYF.